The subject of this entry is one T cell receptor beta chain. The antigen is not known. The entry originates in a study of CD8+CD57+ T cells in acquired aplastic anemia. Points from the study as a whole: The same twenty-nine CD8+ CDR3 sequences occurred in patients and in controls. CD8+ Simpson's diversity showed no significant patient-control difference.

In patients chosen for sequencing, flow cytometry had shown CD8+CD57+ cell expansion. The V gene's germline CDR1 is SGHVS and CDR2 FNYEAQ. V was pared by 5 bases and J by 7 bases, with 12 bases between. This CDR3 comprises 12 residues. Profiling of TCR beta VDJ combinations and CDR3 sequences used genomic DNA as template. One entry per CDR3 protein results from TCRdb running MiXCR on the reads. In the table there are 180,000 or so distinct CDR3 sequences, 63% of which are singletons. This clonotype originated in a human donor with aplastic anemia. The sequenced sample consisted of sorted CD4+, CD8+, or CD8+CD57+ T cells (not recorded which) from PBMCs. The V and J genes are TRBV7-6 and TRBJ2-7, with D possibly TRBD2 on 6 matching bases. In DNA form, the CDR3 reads TGTGCCAGCAGCCTTCCCGGGAGAGAGCAGTACTTC. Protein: CASSLPGREQYF.